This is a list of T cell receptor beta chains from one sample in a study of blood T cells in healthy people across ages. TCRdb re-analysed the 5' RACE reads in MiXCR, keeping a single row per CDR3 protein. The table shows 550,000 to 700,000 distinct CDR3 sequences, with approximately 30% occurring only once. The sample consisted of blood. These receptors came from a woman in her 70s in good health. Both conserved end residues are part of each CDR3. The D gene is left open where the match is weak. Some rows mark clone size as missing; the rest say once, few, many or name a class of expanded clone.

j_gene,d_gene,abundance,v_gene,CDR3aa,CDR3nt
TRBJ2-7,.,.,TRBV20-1,CSARATPRGRGYEQYF,TGCAGTGCTAGAGCCACCCCTCGAGGGAGAGGCTACGAGCAGTACTTC
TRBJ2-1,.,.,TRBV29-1,CSVEVATYNEQFF,TGCAGCGTTGAAGTGGCCACCTACAATGAGCAGTTCTTC
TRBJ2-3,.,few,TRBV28,CASSLGGPTDTQYF,TGTGCCAGCAGTTTGGGGGGGCCCACAGATACGCAGTATTTT
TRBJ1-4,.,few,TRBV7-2,CASSSGGWKKLFF,TGTGCCAGCAGCTCGGGTGGTTGGAAAAAACTGTTTTTT
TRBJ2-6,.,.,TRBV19,CASSIASVSGANVLTF,TGTGCCAGTAGTATAGCCTCGGTATCTGGGGCCAACGTCCTGACTTTC
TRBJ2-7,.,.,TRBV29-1,CSVDTSNREQYF,TGCAGCGTTGATACAAGCAACCGCGAGCAGTACTTC
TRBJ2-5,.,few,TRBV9,CASSVVGVEETQYF,TGTGCCAGCAGCGTAGTTGGGGTGGAGGAGACCCAGTACTTC
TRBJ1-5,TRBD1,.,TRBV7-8,CASSLTGASNQPQHF,TGTGCCAGCAGCCTAACAGGGGCCTCTAATCAGCCCCAGCATTTT
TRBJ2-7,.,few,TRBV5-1,CASSSHRDEQYF,TGCGCCAGCAGCTCCCACAGGGACGAGCAGTACTTC
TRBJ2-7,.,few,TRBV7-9,CASVEGTYEQYF,TGTGCCAGCGTCGAGGGGACCTACGAGCAGTACTTC
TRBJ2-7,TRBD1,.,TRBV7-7,CASSPGWDSSYEQYF,TGTGCTAGCAGCCCTGGCTGGGACAGCTCCTACGAGCAGTACTTC
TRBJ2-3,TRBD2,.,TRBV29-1,CSAQLAGVTDTQYF,TGCAGCGCCCAACTAGCGGGGGTGACAGATACGCAGTATTTT
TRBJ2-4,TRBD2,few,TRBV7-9,CASSPLGLAGGRGNIQYF,TGTGCCAGCAGCCCCCTGGGTTTAGCGGGGGGCCGAGGAAACATTCAGTACTTC
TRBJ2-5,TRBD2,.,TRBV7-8,CASSFPTSGGAKRETQYF,TGTGCCAGCAGCTTCCCGACTAGCGGGGGGGCGAAGCGAGAGACCCAGTACTTC
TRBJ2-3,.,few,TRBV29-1,CSYRQGTDTQYF,TGCAGCTACCGACAGGGCACAGATACGCAGTATTTT
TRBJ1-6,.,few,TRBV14,CASSQWGQGISPLHF,TGTGCCAGCAGCCAGTGGGGCCAGGGAATTTCACCCCTCCACTTT
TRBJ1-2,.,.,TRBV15,CATGRPDRLYGYTF,TGTGCCACCGGCAGACCTGACAGACTTTATGGCTACACCTTC
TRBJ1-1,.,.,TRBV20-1,CSARPAEGDTEAFF,TGCAGTGCTAGACCGGCCGAGGGGGACACTGAAGCTTTCTTT
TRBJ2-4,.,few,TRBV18,CASSPDQNIQYF,TGTGCCAGCTCACCAGACCAGAACATTCAGTACTTC
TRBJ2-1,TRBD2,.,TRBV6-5,CASSYGTSWVGEQFF,TGTGCCAGCAGTTACGGGACTAGTTGGGTCGGTGAGCAGTTCTTC
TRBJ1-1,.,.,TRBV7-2,CASSFSDRNTEAFF,TGTGCCAGCAGCTTCTCGGACAGGAACACTGAAGCTTTCTTT
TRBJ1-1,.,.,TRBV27,CASSLGGGVEAFF,TGTGCCAGCAGTTTAGGCGGCGGGGTAGAGGCTTTCTTT
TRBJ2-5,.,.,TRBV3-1,CASSPGWGLQETQYF,TGTGCCAGCAGCCCTGGGTGGGGCCTCCAAGAGACCCAGTACTTC
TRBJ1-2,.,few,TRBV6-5,CASSPQGLANYGYTF,TGTGCCAGCAGTCCACAGGGACTCGCTAACTATGGCTACACCTTC
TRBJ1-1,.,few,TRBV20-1,CSASFLNTEAFF,TGCAGTGCTAGTTTCTTGAACACTGAAGCTTTCTTT
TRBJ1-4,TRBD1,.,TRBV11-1,CASSKGQTPTNEKLFF,TGTGCCAGCAGCAAGGGACAGACTCCTACAAATGAAAAACTGTTTTTT
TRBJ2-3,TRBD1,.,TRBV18,CASSPQGGPDTQYF,TGTGCCAGCTCACCGCAAGGGGGCCCAGATACGCAGTATTTT
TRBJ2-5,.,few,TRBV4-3,CASSQVVGLKTQYF,TGCGCCAGCAGCCAAGTTGTGGGATTGAAGACCCAGTACTTC
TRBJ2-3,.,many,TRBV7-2,CASSNSGADTQYF,TGTGCCAGCAGCAATAGTGGGGCAGATACGCAGTATTTT
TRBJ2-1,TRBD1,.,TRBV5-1,CASSLGTGRDNEQFF,TGCGCCAGCAGCCTTGGGACAGGGAGGGACAATGAGCAGTTCTTC
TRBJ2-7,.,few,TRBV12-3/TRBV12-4,CASSPGSEREQYF,TGTGCCAGCAGCCCTGGATCAGAGAGGGAGCAGTACTTC
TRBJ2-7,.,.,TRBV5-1,CASSPDEGLYEQYF,TGCGCCAGCAGCCCGGACGAGGGTCTCTACGAGCAGTACTTC
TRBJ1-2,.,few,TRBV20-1,CSASKRPANYGYTF,TGCAGTGCTAGTAAACGTCCAGCTAACTATGGCTACACCTTC
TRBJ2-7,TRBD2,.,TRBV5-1,CASSLGDYTPYEQYF,TGCGCCAGCAGCTTGGGGGACTACACCCCATACGAGCAGTACTTC
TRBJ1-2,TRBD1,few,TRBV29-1,CSAQNQGQGLYGYTF,TGCAGCGCCCAGAACCAGGGACAGGGACTCTATGGCTACACCTTC
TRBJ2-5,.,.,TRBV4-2,CASGLHRGEETRYF,TGTGCCAGCGGTCTGCATCGAGGTGAAGAGACCCGGTACTTC
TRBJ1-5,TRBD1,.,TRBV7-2,CASSYGQGNNQPQHF,TGTGCCAGCAGCTACGGACAGGGGAACAATCAGCCCCAGCATTTT
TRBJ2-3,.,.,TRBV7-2,CASTGDTYPGDTQYF,TGTGCCAGCACCGGTGATACCTACCCGGGGGATACGCAGTATTTT
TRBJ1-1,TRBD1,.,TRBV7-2,CASSVGTANTEAFF,TGTGCCAGCAGCGTAGGGACAGCGAACACTGAAGCTTTCTTT
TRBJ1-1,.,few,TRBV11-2,CASSFRGLAEAFF,TGTGCCAGCAGCTTCCGGGGGCTTGCTGAAGCTTTCTTT
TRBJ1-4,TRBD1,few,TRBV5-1,CASTITGTGNEEPFF,TGCGCCAGCACCATAACCGGGACAGGGAATGAAGAACCGTTTTTT
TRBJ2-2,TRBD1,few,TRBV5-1,CASRQGRIGELFF,TGCGCCAGCAGACAGGGGAGAATCGGGGAGCTGTTTTTT
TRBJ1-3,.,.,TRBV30,CAWSVVGSGNTIYF,TGTGCCTGGAGTGTGGTAGGCTCTGGAAACACCATATATTTT
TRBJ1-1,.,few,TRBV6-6,CASTRGQNTEAFF,TGTGCCAGCACCCGGGGCCAGAACACTGAAGCTTTCTTT
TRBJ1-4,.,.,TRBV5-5,CASSLGSLEDEKLFF,TGTGCCAGCAGCTTGGGCTCACTGGAAGATGAAAAACTGTTTTTT
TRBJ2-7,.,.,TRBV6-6,CASSRSGSEGEQYF,TGTGCCAGCAGTCGGTCAGGGTCAGAGGGCGAGCAGTACTTC